This is a list of T cell receptor beta chains from one sample in a study of blood T cells in healthy people across ages. TCRdb processed the 5' RACE reads anew with MiXCR; each CDR3 protein has one entry. The repertoire consists of about 1 million distinct CDR3 sequences, with around 27% occurring once and the leading ten covering around 0.7%. The sample was also reused in another study, on T cells of mothers and their children.

Material for sequencing was blood. The receptors come from a girl aged 2 to 9 in good health. The CDR3 runs from the conserved cysteine through the conserved F or W. A D gene is named only where the DNA matches it firmly. Size tells how often a clone was seen (once, few, many) or the class of an expanded clone, and some rows leave it out.

d_gene | j_gene | v_gene | abundance | CDR3nt | CDR3aa
- | TRBJ2-1 | TRBV7-9 | - | TGTGCCAGCAGCTCCCTAATAATAAGGAATGAGCAGTTCTTC | CASSSLIIRNEQFF
- | TRBJ2-6 | TRBV5-6 | - | TGTGCCAGCAGCCACCGGACGGCCAGCTCTGGGGCCAACGTCCTGACTTTC | CASSHRTASSGANVLTF
TRBD1 | TRBJ2-3 | TRBV12-3/TRBV12-4 | - | TGTGCCAGCAGTCGTGACAGGGGGGGTCGAGATACGCAGTATTTT | CASSRDRGGRDTQYF
TRBD1 | TRBJ1-5 | TRBV20-1 | few | TGCAGTGCTTCCGGGACAGACAATCAGCCCCAGCATTTT | CSASGTDNQPQHF
- | TRBJ2-1 | TRBV12-3/TRBV12-4 | - | TGTGTCAGCAGTTTCGCCGGATACAATGAGCAGTTCTTC | CVSSFAGYNEQFF
- | TRBJ2-2 | TRBV5-1 | few | TGCGCCAGCAGCGTATCCGGGCCCTCGGGCGGGGAGCTGTTTTTT | CASSVSGPSGGELFF
- | TRBJ2-5 | TRBV5-6 | - | TGTGCCAGCAGCTTGGGAGGGTGGGGAGAGGAGACCCAGTACTTC | CASSLGGWGEETQYF
- | TRBJ1-5 | TRBV12-3/TRBV12-4 | few | TGTGCCAGCAGTACCACAGGAGACAATCAGCCCCAGCATTTT | CASSTTGDNQPQHF
TRBD1 | TRBJ2-3 | TRBV6-1 | - | TGTGCCAGCAGTACCGGGACAGATCCGCGCACAGATACGCAGTATTTT | CASSTGTDPRTDTQYF
TRBD1 | TRBJ2-4 | TRBV28 | - | TGTGCCAGCAGTTTAGGCAGGGGGCATCGAGCCAAAAACATTCAGTACTTC | CASSLGRGHRAKNIQYF
- | TRBJ2-5 | TRBV20-1 | few | TGCAGTGCTTACAGGTCTCAAGAGACCCAGTACTTC | CSAYRSQETQYF
TRBD2 | TRBJ2-7 | TRBV27 | few | TGTGCCAGCAGTCCGGGGGGACGGGGGATCTACGAGCAGTACTTC | CASSPGGRGIYEQYF
- | TRBJ1-4 | TRBV20-1 | many | TGCAGTGCTAGTGAGGGAGGCGCAACTAATGAAAAACTGTTTTTT | CSASEGGATNEKLFF
- | TRBJ2-5 | TRBV4-1 | - | TGCGCCAGCAGCCAAGTCGGTGGGGCAGCGACCGAGACCCAGTACTTC | CASSQVGGAATETQYF
- | TRBJ1-6 | TRBV18 | - | TGTGCCAGCTCACCATTTACGGGGACTAGTTCACCCCTCCACTTT | CASSPFTGTSSPLHF
TRBD1 | TRBJ1-1 | TRBV9 | few | TGTGCCAGCAGCGTAACAGGGGCCTCGAACACTGAAGCTTTCTTT | CASSVTGASNTEAFF
TRBD1 | TRBJ1-1 | TRBV12-3/TRBV12-4 | few | TGTGCCAGCAGTCTTGGACAGGGAGCCCCCCACACTGAAGCTTTCTTT | CASSLGQGAPHTEAFF
TRBD1 | TRBJ1-2 | TRBV27 | few | TGTGCCAGCAGTTTATCAACAGGGGGTTATGGCTACACCTTC | CASSLSTGGYGYTF
TRBD1 | TRBJ1-2 | TRBV4-3 | - | TGCGCCAGCAGCCCTAGACAGGGGGCTGATGGCTACACCTTC | CASSPRQGADGYTF
- | TRBJ2-5 | TRBV19 | few | TGTGCCAGTAGTATAAAGGGTCTCGAAGAGACCCAGTACTTC | CASSIKGLEETQYF